These 19 T cell receptor beta chains were all obtained from the same sample, sequenced in a study of metastatic and nonmetastatic thyroid tumors. MiXCR reprocessed the PCR reads for TCRdb. The sample yields around 37,000 clones, 20% to 25% seen once. Thyroid surgery had not been preceded by any treatment in any patient. Source material: blood. The receptors were gathered from a female donor with papillary thyroid cancer or a benign thyroid nodule (not recorded which). Some clones in this sample may be carry-over from other donors' samples.

This clone was seen repeatedly, ten times or more. Mismatch with germline at one junction end may stem from a read error. The same CDR3 arises from other DNA sequences in this sample as well. The chain recombines TRBV5-1 with TRBJ2-7; 11 bases fit TRBD1. Germline V gene lookup returns CDR1 SGHRS and CDR2 YFSETQ. This CDR3 contains 15 residues. The CDR3 loop is CASKLTGTGGGEQYF. The CDR3 bases are TGTGCCAGCAAATTAACCGGGACAGGGGGGGGCGAGCAGTACTTC. Variable domain in full (rest from reference TRBV5-1 and TRBJ2-7): KAGVTQTPRYLIKTRGQQVTLSCSPISGHRSVSWYQQTPGQGLQFLFEYFSETQRNKGNFPGRFSGRQFSNSRSEMNVSTLELGDSALYLCASKLTGTGGGEQYFGPGTRLTVT.

A few counts support this clone. This rearrangement joins TRBV6-1 to TRBJ2-7; 10 bases agree with TRBD2. CDR1 is MNHNS and CDR2 is SASEGT in the germline V gene. The trim removed 10 bases at V and 3 bases at J, leaving 18 bases unmatched. This CDR3 is built from 17 residues. The CDR3 DNA follows: TGTGCCATCATCCTTCAGTCTAGCGGGAGTCGATTCTACGAGCAGTACTTC. This translates into CAIILQSSGSRFYEQYF.

This clone showed up just a few times. The rearrangement uses TRBV4-2 and TRBJ2-5; D gene uncertain. Trimming pared 0 bases from V and 1 base from J, leaving 9 bases between. Germline CDR1 and CDR2: LGHNA and YNFKEQ. The CDR3 has 15 residues. The CDR3: CASSQDRGGQETQYF. The CDR3 DNA follows: TGTGCCAGCAGCCAAGATCGAGGCGGCCAAGAGACCCAGTACTTC.

This clone was counted between two and nine times. A much larger clone differs by one base, so this may be a read error. The chain uses TRBV6-1 and TRBJ1-1; D possibly corresponds to TRBD1 (5 bases). Germline assignment: CDR1 MNHNS and CDR2 SASEGT. This CDR3 spans 12 amino acids. CDR3 loop: CDSRGVRAEALF. The CDR3 DNA is TGTGACAGCAGAGGGGTACGGGCTGAAGCTCTCTTT.

In this sample, this clone turned up many times. The chain links TRBV5-4 to TRBJ1-1; D call uncertain. Looked up from germline, CDR1 is SGHNT and CDR2 is YYREEE (reference sequence). V gave up 0 bases and J gave up 3 bases, with 6 bases separating them. The CDR3 loop spans 13 amino acids. This CDR3 is CASSLEHHTEAFF. As DNA, the CDR3 is TGTGCCAGCAGCTTGGAACATCACACTGAAGCTTTCTTT.

Concerning this clone itself: One junction end does not reproduce the germline sequence, and a read error may be involved. This chain links TRBV19 with TRBJ1-5; D not resolved. The germline V gene has CDR1 LNHDA and CDR2 SQIVND (reference sequence). This CDR3 is built from 15 residues. Here the CDR3 reads CASSIAGFRKQPQHF. For the CDR3, the DNA is TGTGCCAGCAGTATAGCGGGGTTTAGGAAGCAGCCCCAGCATTTT.

Note on this clone: The junction differs from germline at one of its ends, possibly a read error. The chain uses TRBV7-3 and TRBJ2-2; 12 positions agree with TRBD1. CDR3 length equals 15 residues. Germline CDR1 SGHTA, CDR2 FQGTGA. Here the CDR3 reads CASSPGTGGTGEMFF. CDR3 bases: TGTGCAAGCAGCCCAGGGACAGGGGGCACCGGGGAGATGTTTTTT.

This clone was counted at least ten times. The gene calls are TRBV5-1 and TRBJ2-7, with 9 bases lining up with TRBD1. The V and J ends lost 4 bases and 6 bases, in that order; junction bases with no gene match: 11. The germline V gene encodes CDR1 SGHRS and CDR2 YFSETQ. This CDR3 has 15 residues. The CDR3 nucleotides are TGCGCCAGCAGCCTGTCACAGGGGGCTCCCGGCGAGCAGTACTTC. Translated, it gives CASSLSQGAPGEQYF. Variable domain in full (rest from reference TRBV5-1 and TRBJ2-7): KAGVTQTPRYLIKTRGQQVTLSCSPISGHRSVSWYQQTPGQGLQFLFEYFSETQRNKGNFPGRFSGRQFSNSRSEMNVSTLELGDSALYLCASSLSQGAPGEQYFGPGTRLTVT.

This clone was counted ten times or more. The chain links TRBV5-1 to TRBJ2-6; D might be TRBD1 (5 bases). The CDR3 covers 18 residues. Trimming shortened V by 3 bases and J by 4 bases, and 20 bases separated the two germline ends. In germline, CDR1 is SGHRS, CDR2 YFSETQ. CDR3 DNA: TGCGCCAGCAGCTCAGGACAAATAAGGAAGGTCGGGGCCAACGTCCTGACTTTC. Residues: CASSSGQIRKVGANVLTF.

The chain employs TRBV5-1 and TRBJ2-3; D may be TRBD2 (5 bases). V was pared by 3 bases and J by 3 bases, with 14 bases between. CDR1 is SGHRS, CDR2 YFSETQ, per germline. CDR3 size: 15 residues. In DNA, the CDR3 is TGCGCCAGCAGCTGGGTTAGAGGAGGAACAGATACGCAGTATTTT. It is translated as CASSWVRGGTDTQYF. Filled out from reference TRBV5-1 and TRBJ2-3, the complete variable domain reads KAGVTQTPRYLIKTRGQQVTLSCSPISGHRSVSWYQQTPGQGLQFLFEYFSETQRNKGNFPGRFSGRQFSNSRSEMNVSTLELGDSALYLCASSWVRGGTDTQYFGPGTRLTVL.

By its share, this clone is medium-sized. CDR3 bases: TGTGCCAGCAGAACAGGGACAGGGGTTAACTATGGCTACACCTTC. Its translation is CASRTGTGVNYGYTF. This rearrangement joins TRBV6-1 to TRBJ1-2, with 10 bases matching TRBD1. The V segment lost 6 bases and the J segment 1 base; nucleotides outside the gene matches: 5. This CDR3 region has 15 residues. From germline, CDR1 is MNHNS and CDR2 SASEGT.

This chain joins TRBV4-2 and TRBJ1-2; D remains unclear. Germline loops: CDR1 LGHNA, CDR2 YNFKEQ. The CDR3 totals 12 residues. Trimming shortened V by 3 bases and J by 6 bases, and 8 bases separated the two germline ends. In DNA form, the CDR3 reads TGTGCCAGCAGCCATACAGATAATGGCTACACCTTC. This codes for CASSHTDNGYTF.

This clone was seen repeatedly, ten times or more. The chain carries TRBV29-1 and TRBJ1-1; D is uncertain. Trimming took 5 bases from V and 6 from J, leaving 10 bases between them. This CDR3 is built from 11 residues. The germline V gene has CDR1 SQVTM and CDR2 ANQGSEA. As DNA, the CDR3 is TGCAGCGTTACCCCAGGAGCTGAAGCTTTCTTT. Its protein product is CSVTPGAEAFF.

This clone was counted at least ten times. In the same sample, other DNA sequences code for this CDR3. This chain connects TRBV30 to TRBJ1-4; D unresolved. Looked up from germline, CDR1 is GTSNPN and CDR2 is SVGIG (reference sequence). V was trimmed by 0 bases and J by 10 bases, leaving 6 bases between them. The CDR3 covers 11 residues. CDR3 DNA sequence: TGTGCCTGGAGTGTACTGGGAAAACTGTTTTTT. It translates to CAWSVLGKLFF.

This clone is medium-sized (0.01 to 0.1%) in the sample. The V call is TRBV27, the J call TRBJ2-7; 8 positions agree with TRBD1. CDR1 is MNHEY and CDR2 is SMNVEV in the germline V gene (reference sequence). The CDR3 runs 15 residues. Trimming took 5 bases from V and 4 from J; bases not matched to a gene: 10. Here the CDR3 DNA reads TGTGCCAGCAGTCCACAGGGGGGCGCGGGGTACGAGCAGTACTTC. The encoded protein is CASSPQGGAGYEQYF.

In its sample, this clone was seen many times. The gene calls are TRBV5-8 and TRBJ1-2; D uncertain. The CDR3 contains 10 residues. Germline CDR1 and CDR2: SGHTS and YDEGEE. Trimming took off 2 bases at V and 6 bases at J, with 2 bases between the two ends. This CDR3 is CASSFNGYTF. The CDR3 DNA reads as TGTGCCAGCAGCTTTAATGGCTACACCTTC.

The V call is TRBV6-1, the J call TRBJ2-1; TRBD2 matches 10 bases. This CDR3 region has 15 residues. Unmatched junction bases numbered 4, after V lost 4 bases and J lost 4 bases. Germline V CDR1 and CDR2: MNHNS, SASEGT. CDR3 DNA sequence: TGTGCCAGCAGTGGGTCTAGCGGGGGATACAATGAGCAGTTCTTC. This gives the protein CASSGSSGGYNEQFF.

A note on this clone: A single base separates this from a much larger clone, so it may be a read error. In the same sample, other DNA sequences code for this CDR3. The V gene is TRBV7-8, the J gene TRBJ2-5, with no clear D. Per germline, CDR1 SGHVS and CDR2 FQNEAQ. Trimming took 3 bases from V and 4 from J, leaving 6 bases between them. The CDR3 spans 12 residues. The CDR3 DNA reads TGTGCCAGCAGCTTTAGTGGAGAGACCCAGTACTTC. Translation gives CASSFSGETQYF. Full variable domain (remainder filled in from reference TRBV7-8 and TRBJ2-5): GAGVSQSPRYKVAKRGQDVALRCDPISGHVSLFWYQQALGQGPEFLTYFQNEAQLDKSGLPSDRFFAERPEGSVSTLKIQRTQQEDSAVYLCASSFSGETQYFGPGTRLLVL.

This clone was counted at least ten times. The CDR3 region is CASSTDPGNEQYF. In DNA, the CDR3 is TGCGCCAGCAGCACTGACCCGGGGAACGAGCAGTACTTC. This rearrangement joins TRBV5-1 to TRBJ2-7, with a tentative D call TRBD2 (5 bases). V was shortened by 4 bases and J by 5 bases, with 13 bases between the two germline ends. Germline V lookup: CDR1 SGHRS, CDR2 YFSETQ. The CDR3 totals 13 residues.